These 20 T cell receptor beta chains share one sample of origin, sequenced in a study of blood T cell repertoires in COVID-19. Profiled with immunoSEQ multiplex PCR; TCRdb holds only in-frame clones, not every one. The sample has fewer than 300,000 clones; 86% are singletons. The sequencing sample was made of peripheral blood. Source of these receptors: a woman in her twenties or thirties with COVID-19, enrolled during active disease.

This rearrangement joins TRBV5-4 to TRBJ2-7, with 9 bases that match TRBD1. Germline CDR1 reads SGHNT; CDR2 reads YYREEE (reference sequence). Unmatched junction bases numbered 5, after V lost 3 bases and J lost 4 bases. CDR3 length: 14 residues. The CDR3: CASSSSGTGYEQYF. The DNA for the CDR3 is TGTGCCAGCAGCTCGTCCGGGACAGGGTACGAGCAGTACTTC.

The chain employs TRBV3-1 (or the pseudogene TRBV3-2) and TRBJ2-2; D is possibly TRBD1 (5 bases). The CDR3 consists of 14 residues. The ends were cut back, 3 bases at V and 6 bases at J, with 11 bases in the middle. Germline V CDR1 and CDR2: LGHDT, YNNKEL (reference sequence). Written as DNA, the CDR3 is TGTGCCAGCAGCCACCCTCTAGGGGCCGGGGAGCTGTTTTTT. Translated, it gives CASSHPLGAGELFF.

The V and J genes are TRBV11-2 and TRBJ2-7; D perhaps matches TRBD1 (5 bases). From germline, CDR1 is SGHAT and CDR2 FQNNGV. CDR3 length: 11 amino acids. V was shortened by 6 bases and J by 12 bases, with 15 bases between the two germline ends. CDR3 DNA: TGTGCCAGCAGGGGTGAAGGGGAACCGTACTTC. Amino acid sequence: CASRGEGEPYF.

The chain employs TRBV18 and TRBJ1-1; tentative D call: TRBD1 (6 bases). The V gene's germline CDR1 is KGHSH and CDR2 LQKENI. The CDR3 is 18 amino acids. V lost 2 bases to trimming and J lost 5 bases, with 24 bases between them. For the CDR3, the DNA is TGTGCCAGCTCACCAGGTCAGGCAGGGGCTAAGATGGGGACTGAAGCTTTCTTT. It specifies CASSPGQAGAKMGTEAFF.

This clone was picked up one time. CDR3 bases: TGTGCCAGCAGCTTGGGGGGGGTAACACAGGATACGCAGTATTTT. This translates into CASSLGGVTQDTQYF. The V and J genes are TRBV5-4 and TRBJ2-3, with D tentatively TRBD2 (6 bases). Germline lookup yields CDR1 SGHNT and CDR2 YYREEE (reference sequence). The CDR3 covers 15 residues. The V end was cut by 0 bases, the J end by 6 bases, with 14 bases between.

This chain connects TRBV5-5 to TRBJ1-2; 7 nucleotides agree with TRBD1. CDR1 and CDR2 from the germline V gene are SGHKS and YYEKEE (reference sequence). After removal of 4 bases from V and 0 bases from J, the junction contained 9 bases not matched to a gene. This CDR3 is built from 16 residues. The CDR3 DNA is TGTGCCAGCAGCCTTGGACAGGAGGAGTCTAACTATGGCTACACCTTC. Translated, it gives CASSLGQEESNYGYTF. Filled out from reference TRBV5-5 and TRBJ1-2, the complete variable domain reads DAGVTQSPTHLIKTRGQQVTLRCSPISGHKSVSWYQQVLGQGPQFIFQYYEKEERGRGNFPDRFSARQFPNYSSELNVNALLLGDSALYLCASSLGQEESNYGYTFGSGTRLTVV.

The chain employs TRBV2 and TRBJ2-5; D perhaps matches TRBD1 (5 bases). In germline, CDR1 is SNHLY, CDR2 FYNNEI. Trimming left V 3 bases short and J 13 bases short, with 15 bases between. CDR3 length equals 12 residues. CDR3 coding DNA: TGTGCCAGCAGTGATCTTCGACAGACTTGGTACTTC. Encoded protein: CASSDLRQTWYF.

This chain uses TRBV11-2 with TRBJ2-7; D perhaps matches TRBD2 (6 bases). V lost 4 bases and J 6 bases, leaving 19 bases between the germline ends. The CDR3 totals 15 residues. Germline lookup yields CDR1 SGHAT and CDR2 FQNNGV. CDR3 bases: TGTGCCAGCAGCTCCTACCGACTAGTTATAGGCGAGCAGTACTTC. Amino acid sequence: CASSSYRLVIGEQYF.

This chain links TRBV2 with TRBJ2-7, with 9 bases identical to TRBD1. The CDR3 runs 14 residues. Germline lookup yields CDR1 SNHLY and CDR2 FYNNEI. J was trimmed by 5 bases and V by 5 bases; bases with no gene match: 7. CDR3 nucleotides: TGTGCCAGCAGTAGGGACAGGGTCCTTGACGAGCAGTACTTC. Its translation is CASSRDRVLDEQYF.

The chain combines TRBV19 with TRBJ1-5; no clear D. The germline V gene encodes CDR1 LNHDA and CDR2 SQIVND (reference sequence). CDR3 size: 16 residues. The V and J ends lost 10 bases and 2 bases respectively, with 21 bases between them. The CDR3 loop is CATRAILRGGNQPQHF. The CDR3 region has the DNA TGTGCCACCCGAGCCATACTTCGGGGAGGCAATCAGCCCCAGCATTTT.

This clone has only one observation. CDR3 in amino acids: CASSYSWGAVTGELFF. The CDR3 DNA is TGTGCCAGCAGTTACTCATGGGGCGCAGTGACCGGGGAGCTGTTTTTT. The rearrangement links TRBV6-5 to TRBJ2-2, with D perhaps matching TRBD1 (5 bases). Germline V gene sequence: CDR1 MNHEY, CDR2 SVGAGI. The V end was cut by 0 bases, the J end by 5 bases, with 13 bases between. This CDR3 has 16 residues.

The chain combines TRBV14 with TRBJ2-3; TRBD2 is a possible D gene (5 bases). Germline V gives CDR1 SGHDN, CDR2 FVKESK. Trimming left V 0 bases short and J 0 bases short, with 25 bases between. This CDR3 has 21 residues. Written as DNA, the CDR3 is TGTGCCAGCAGCCAAGATTACGGGAAAGGATCACCCTCGGCTAGCACAGATACGCAGTATTTT. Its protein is CASSQDYGKGSPSASTDTQYF.

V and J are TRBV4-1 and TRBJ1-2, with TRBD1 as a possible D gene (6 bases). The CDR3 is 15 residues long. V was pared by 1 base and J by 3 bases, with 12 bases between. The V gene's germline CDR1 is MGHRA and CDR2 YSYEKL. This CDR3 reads CASSQGKQGYYGYTF. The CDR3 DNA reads TGCGCCAGCAGCCAAGGTAAACAGGGTTACTATGGCTACACCTTC.

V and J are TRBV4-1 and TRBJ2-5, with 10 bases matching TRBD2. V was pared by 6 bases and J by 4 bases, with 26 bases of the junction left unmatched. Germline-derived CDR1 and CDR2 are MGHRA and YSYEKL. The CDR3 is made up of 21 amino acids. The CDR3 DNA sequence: TGCGCCAGCAGACGCAAGACGGGAAGAGACCGGAGCGGGGGGGCCTCAGAGACCCAGTACTTC. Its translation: CASRRKTGRDRSGGASETQYF.

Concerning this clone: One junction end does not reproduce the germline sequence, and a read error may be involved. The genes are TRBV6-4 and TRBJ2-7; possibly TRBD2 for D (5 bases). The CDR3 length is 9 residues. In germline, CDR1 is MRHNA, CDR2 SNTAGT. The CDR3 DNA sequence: TGTGCCACAAGGGCCGAGGGTAAGTTC. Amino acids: CATRAEGKF.

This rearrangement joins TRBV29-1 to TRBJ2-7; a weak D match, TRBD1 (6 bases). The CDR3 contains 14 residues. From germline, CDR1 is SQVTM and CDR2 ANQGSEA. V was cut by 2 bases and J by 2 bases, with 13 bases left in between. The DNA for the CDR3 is TGCAGCGTTGAAATACCGGACAGTCCCTACGAGCAGTACTTC. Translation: CSVEIPDSPYEQYF.

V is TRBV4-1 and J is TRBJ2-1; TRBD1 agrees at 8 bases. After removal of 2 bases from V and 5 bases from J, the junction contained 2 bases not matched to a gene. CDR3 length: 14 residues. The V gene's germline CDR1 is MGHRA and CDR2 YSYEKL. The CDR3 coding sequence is TGCGCCAGCAGCCAACCAGGGGGCAACAATGAGCAGTTCTTC. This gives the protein CASSQPGGNNEQFF.

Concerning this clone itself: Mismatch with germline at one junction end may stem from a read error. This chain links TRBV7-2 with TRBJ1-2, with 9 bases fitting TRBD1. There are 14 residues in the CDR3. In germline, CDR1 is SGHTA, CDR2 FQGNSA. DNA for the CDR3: TGTGCCAGCAGCACATACACAGGGGGCTACGACTCCCGTTGG. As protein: CASSTYTGGYDSRW.

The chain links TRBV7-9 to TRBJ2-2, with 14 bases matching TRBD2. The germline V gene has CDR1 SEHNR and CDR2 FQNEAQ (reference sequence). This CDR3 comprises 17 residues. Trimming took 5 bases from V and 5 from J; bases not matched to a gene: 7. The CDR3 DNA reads TGTGCCAGCAGCGGGACTAGCGGGGGCCGGGGAACCGGGGAGCTGTTTTTT. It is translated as CASSGTSGGRGTGELFF.

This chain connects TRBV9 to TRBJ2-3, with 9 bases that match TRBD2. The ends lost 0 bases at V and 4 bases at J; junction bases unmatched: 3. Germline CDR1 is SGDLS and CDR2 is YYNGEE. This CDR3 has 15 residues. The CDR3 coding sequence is TGTGCCAGCAGCGTAGGCGGGGGGGCAGCAGATACGCAGTATTTT. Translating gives CASSVGGGAADTQYF. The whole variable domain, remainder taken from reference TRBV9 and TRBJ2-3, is DSGVTQTPKHLITATGQRVTLRCSPRSGDLSVYWYQQSLDQGLQFLIQYYNGEERAKGNILERFSAQQFPDLHSELNLSSLELGDSALYFCASSVGGGAADTQYFGPGTRLTVL.